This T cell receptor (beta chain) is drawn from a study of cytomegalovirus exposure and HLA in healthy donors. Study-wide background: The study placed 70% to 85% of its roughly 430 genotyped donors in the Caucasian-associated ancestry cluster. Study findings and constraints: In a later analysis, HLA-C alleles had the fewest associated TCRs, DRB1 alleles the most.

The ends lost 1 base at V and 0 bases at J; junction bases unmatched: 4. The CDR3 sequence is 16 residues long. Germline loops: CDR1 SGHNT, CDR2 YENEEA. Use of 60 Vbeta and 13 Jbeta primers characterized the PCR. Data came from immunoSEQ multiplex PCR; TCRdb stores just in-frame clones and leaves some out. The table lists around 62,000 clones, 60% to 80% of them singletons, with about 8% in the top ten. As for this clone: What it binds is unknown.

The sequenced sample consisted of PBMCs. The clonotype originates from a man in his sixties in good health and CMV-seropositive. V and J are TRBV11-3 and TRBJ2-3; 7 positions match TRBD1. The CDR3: CASSLGDRVSTDTQYF. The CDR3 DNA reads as TGTGCCAGCAGCTTAGGTGACAGGGTCAGCACAGATACGCAGTATTTT.